One and the same sample provided the 8 T cell receptor beta chains below, sequenced in a study of blood T cell repertoires in COVID-19 (dated by TCRdb to the early 2020s). The library was prepared using the immunoSEQ multiplex PCR assay. Imported from immuneACCESS, the table was reduced by TCRdb to in-frame sequences with V and J called. These copies leave out some clones; in studies compared against another copy, an unresolved V gene accounts for under half, and the cause of the remainder is not known. The sample has approximately 30,000 clones on record, 70% to 80% of them singletons. 6% to 8% of the sample is in the top ten clones. The sample taken for sequencing was peripheral blood. These TCRs come from a woman aged 55-75 years with acute or convalescent COVID-19.

V gene TRBV28 combines with J gene TRBJ1-5; TRBD1 aligns across 8 bases. Germline-derived CDR1 and CDR2 are MDHEN and SYDVKM. With 7 bases clipped from V and 5 bases from J, the junction kept 7 bases outside the gene matches. The CDR3 contains 14 residues. The CDR3 loop is CASKSTGVDQPQHF. As DNA, the CDR3 is TGTGCCAGCAAGTCGACAGGGGTGGATCAGCCCCAGCATTTT. Filled out from reference TRBV28 and TRBJ1-5, the complete variable domain reads DVKVTQSSRYLVKRTGEKVFLECVQDMDHENMFWYRQDPGLGLRLIYFSYDVKMKEKGDIPEGYSVSREKKERFSLILESASTNQTSMYLCASKSTGVDQPQHFGDGTRLSIL.

This chain connects TRBV7-8 to TRBJ1-1; 9 bases are shared with TRBD1. J was trimmed by 7 bases and V by 6 bases; bases with no gene match: 6. Germline values: CDR1 SGHVS, CDR2 FQNEAQ. The CDR3 spans 13 residues. CDR3 sequence: CASRGQGGSEAFF. The CDR3 coding sequence is TGTGCCAGCAGGGGACAGGGTGGGAGTGAAGCTTTCTTT.

On this clone itself: Other DNA sequences in the same sample also yield this CDR3. The CDR3 DNA is TGTGCCAGTAGTATCACAGGGGACACTGAAGCTTTCTTT. Its translation: CASSITGDTEAFF. The V gene is TRBV19, the J gene TRBJ1-1, with 7 positions matching TRBD1. The germline CDR1 and CDR2 sequences are LNHDA and SQIVND (reference sequence). V was clipped by 3 bases and J by 3 bases; unmatched bases: 1. This CDR3 has 13 amino acids.

The rearrangement links TRBV29-1 to TRBJ2-7; 8 positions match TRBD2. Germline V lookup: CDR1 SQVTM, CDR2 ANQGSEA. The CDR3 sequence is 12 residues long. The J segment lost 11 bases and the V segment lost 8 bases, leaving 14 bases of the junction unmatched. CDR3 amino acids: CSSKTAHGGEYF. In DNA, the CDR3 is TGCAGCTCGAAGACAGCACACGGGGGGGAGTACTTC.

The chain combines TRBV27 with TRBJ1-2, with TRBD1 identical over 8 bases. This CDR3 has 14 residues. CDR1 is MNHEY, CDR2 SMNVEV, per germline (reference sequence). Trimming removed 4 bases from V and 4 bases from J; junction bases left unmatched: 5. The CDR3 bases are TGTGCCAGCAGTTACCTCGGACAGGGCTATGGCTACACCTTC. Residues: CASSYLGQGYGYTF.

This clone turned up a few times. The chain couples TRBV30 to TRBJ2-3, with 9 bases aligning to TRBD2. CDR1 is GTSNPN and CDR2 is SVGIG in the germline V gene (reference sequence). CDR3 length: 15 residues. V shed 1 base and J 6 bases; nucleotides not matched to a gene: 8. CDR3 sequence: CAWSALAGAGDTQYF. The CDR3 DNA sequence: TGTGCCTGGAGTGCGTTAGCGGGGGCCGGGGATACGCAGTATTTT.

The chain employs TRBV7-9 and TRBJ1-1; no clear D. V was clipped by 5 bases and J by 7 bases, with 14 bases between them. Per germline, CDR1 SEHNR and CDR2 FQNEAQ (reference sequence). The CDR3 extends over 13 amino acids. The CDR3 DNA reads as TGTGCCAGCAGCGTGGGCCCACAGATTGAAGCTTTCTTT. Translation: CASSVGPQIEAFF.

The chain couples TRBV2 to TRBJ1-1, with a possible D match to TRBD1 (5 bases). This CDR3 is 15 amino acids long. Trimming pared 3 bases from V and 5 bases from J, leaving 16 bases between. Per the germline V gene, CDR1 is SNHLY and CDR2 is FYNNEI. Written as DNA, the CDR3 is TGTGCCAGCAGTGACGGCCGTAGGGGAGGGACTGAAGCTTTCTTT. This translates into CASSDGRRGGTEAFF.